This TCR beta chain was recovered during a study of blood T cell repertoires in COVID-19. Study overall: Samples came from the United States, Italy and Spain, spanning acute and convalescent COVID-19. Sample material is recorded as cDNA or gDNA derived from T cells, B-cell-depleted T cells, or PBMCs.

As handled by the study authors: Estimates of nucleated cell counts were drawn from the amplification of reference gene primers. Assay used: immunoSEQ multiplex PCR; TCRdb lists only in-frame clones, some missing. D and trimming were read from the DNA, whereas the V and J calls and clone size are those reported in that table. The repertoire holds fewer than 200,000 clones, with 83% as singletons. Germline-derived CDR1 and CDR2 are SGDLS and YYNGEE. The CDR3 is 15 amino acids. V shed 2 bases and J 3 bases; nucleotides not matched to a gene: 6. The sequenced material came from peripheral blood. The chain links TRBV9 to TRBJ1-2; 8 bases agree with TRBD1. The TCR was taken from a woman in her 70s who had recovered from COVID-19. The CDR3 loop reads CASSVGQGEHYGYTF. The CDR3 DNA sequence: TGTGCCAGCAGCGTCGGACAGGGAGAACACTATGGCTACACCTTC.